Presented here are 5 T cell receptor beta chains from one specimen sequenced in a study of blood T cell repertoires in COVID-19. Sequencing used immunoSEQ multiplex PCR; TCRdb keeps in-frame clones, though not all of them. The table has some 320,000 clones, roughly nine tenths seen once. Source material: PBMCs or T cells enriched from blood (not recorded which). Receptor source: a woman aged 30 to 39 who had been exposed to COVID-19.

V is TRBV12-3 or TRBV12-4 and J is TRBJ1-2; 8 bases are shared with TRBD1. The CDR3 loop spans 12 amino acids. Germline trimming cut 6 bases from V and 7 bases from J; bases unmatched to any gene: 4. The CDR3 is CASSRTGPGYTF. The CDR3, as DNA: TGTGCCAGCAGCAGGACAGGGCCTGGCTACACCTTC.

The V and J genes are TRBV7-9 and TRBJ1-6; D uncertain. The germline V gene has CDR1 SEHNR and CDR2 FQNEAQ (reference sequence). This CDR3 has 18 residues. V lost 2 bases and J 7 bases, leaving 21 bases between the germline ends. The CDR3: CASSLSVSVTLRNSPLHF. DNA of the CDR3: TGTGCCAGCAGCTTATCGGTTAGCGTGACCCTACGGAATTCACCCCTCCACTTT.

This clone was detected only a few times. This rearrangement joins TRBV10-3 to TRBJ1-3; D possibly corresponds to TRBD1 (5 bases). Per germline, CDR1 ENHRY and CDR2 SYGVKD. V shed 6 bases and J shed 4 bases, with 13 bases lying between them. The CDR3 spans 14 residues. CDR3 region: CAISAGLQGNTIYF. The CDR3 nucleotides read TGTGCCATCAGCGCGGGGCTACAGGGAAACACCATATATTTT.

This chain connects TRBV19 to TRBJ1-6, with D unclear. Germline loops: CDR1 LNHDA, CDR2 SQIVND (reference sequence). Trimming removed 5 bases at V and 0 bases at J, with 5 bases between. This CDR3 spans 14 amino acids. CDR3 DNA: TGTGCCAGTAGTGAGAGCTCCTATAATTCACCCCTCCACTTT. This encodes CASSESSYNSPLHF.

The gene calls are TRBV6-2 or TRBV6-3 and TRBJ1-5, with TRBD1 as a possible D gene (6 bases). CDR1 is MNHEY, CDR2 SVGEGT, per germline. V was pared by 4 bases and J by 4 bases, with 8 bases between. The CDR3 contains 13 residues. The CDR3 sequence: CASSWTANQPQHF. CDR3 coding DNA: TGTGCCAGCAGTTGGACAGCTAATCAGCCCCAGCATTTT.